These 14 T cell receptor beta chains came from one sample sequenced in a study of regulatory dendritic cells for organ transplantation. The table came from immunoSEQ multiplex PCR; TCRdb's copy has only in-frame clones and leaves some out. The sample has about 11,000 clones, 65% to 80% seen once. Sorted subsets were CFSE-labeled and cultured approximately 5 days with allogeneic dendritic cells. No antigen is known for these receptors. Specimen: memory CD4+ T cells from blood cultured with regulatory dendritic cells. The subset denotes: CD45RO+ memory T cells. The receptor set was obtained from a human donor in good health.

The chain links TRBV12-5 to TRBJ1-2; 11 bases agree with TRBD1. Trimming at V came to 10 bases and at J to 4 bases, leaving 8 bases not matched to a gene. CDR3 length equals 14 residues. Germline CDR1 LGHNT, CDR2 FRNRAP. The CDR3 here is CAIHRTGGIYGYTF. The CDR3 bases are TGTGCTATTCACAGGACAGGGGGCATCTATGGCTACACCTTC.

The V gene is TRBV6-6, the J gene TRBJ2-7; 8 bases align to TRBD1. CDR1 MNHNY and CDR2 SVGAGI come from the germline V gene (reference sequence). V was clipped by 8 bases and J by 0 bases; unmatched bases: 0. The length of the CDR3 is 12 residues. The CDR3 DNA reads as TGTGCCAGCGGACAGGGCTCCTACGAGCAGTACTTC. Its translation: CASGQGSYEQYF.

The chain links TRBV27 to TRBJ2-1, with D maybe TRBD2 (5 bases). Trimming pared 6 bases from V and 6 bases from J, leaving 18 bases between. This CDR3 spans 15 amino acids. Germline-derived CDR1 and CDR2 are MNHEY and SMNVEV (reference sequence). CDR3 sequence (DNA): TGTGCCAGCAGCTTTCGGCCCTCCGAGGGCAATGAGCAGTTCTTC. Translating gives CASSFRPSEGNEQFF.

The chain is built from TRBV18 and TRBJ1-1; the D is unclear. Per the germline V gene, CDR1 is KGHSH and CDR2 is LQKENI. Trimming took 2 bases from V and 3 from J, leaving 16 bases between them. The CDR3 loop spans 16 amino acids. The CDR3 bases are TGTGCCAGCTCACCATTCCAGGAGGGTTCGGACACTGAAGCTTTCTTT. Amino acids: CASSPFQEGSDTEAFF.

The V gene is TRBV5-4, the J gene TRBJ1-3; 8 bases align to TRBD1. V dropped 3 bases and J dropped 2; count of bases not matched to a gene: 7. There are 16 residues in the CDR3. Germline assignment: CDR1 SGHNT and CDR2 YYREEE (reference sequence). The CDR3 sequence: CASSYGQGTAGNTIYF. As DNA, the CDR3 is TGTGCCAGCAGCTATGGACAGGGAACCGCTGGAAACACCATATATTTT.

The chain links TRBV10-3 to TRBJ2-7; possible D gene TRBD2, 5 bases. The V end was cut by 4 bases, the J end by 8 bases, with 15 bases between. The germline CDR1 and CDR2 sequences are ENHRY and SYGVKD. This CDR3 contains 13 residues. CDR3 nucleotides: TGTGCCATCAGTGGGGGAGACTACCCGAAGCAGTACTTC. Translating gives CAISGGDYPKQYF.

Written as DNA, the CDR3 is TGTGCCAGCAGTGAAGGCAGGGGGTGGTCTGAAGCTTTCTTT. Translation gives CASSEGRGWSEAFF. The chain employs TRBV6-1 and TRBJ1-1; 7 bases are a match to TRBD1. This CDR3 contains 14 residues. Losses at the gene ends were 1 base for V and 6 bases for J; bases not matched to a gene: 5. Germline V CDR1 and CDR2: MNHNS, SASEGT.

This clone has a single count. The V and J genes are TRBV7-7 and TRBJ1-5, with a possible D match to TRBD1 (5 bases). The CDR3 runs 13 residues. Germline CDR1 SSHAT, CDR2 FNYEAQ (reference sequence). V dropped 6 bases and J dropped 4 bases, with 10 bases sitting between them. The CDR3 here is CASSQQENQPQHF. CDR3 coding DNA: TGTGCCAGCAGTCAACAGGAGAATCAGCCCCAGCATTTT.

V and J are TRBV19 and TRBJ1-1; 8 nucleotides agree with TRBD1. CDR3 length: 19 residues. V was clipped by 3 bases and J by 0 bases; unmatched bases: 15. CDR1 is LNHDA and CDR2 is SQIVND in the germline V gene (reference sequence). The CDR3 region is CASSISGTGQRGMNTEAFF. The CDR3 DNA is TGTGCCAGTAGTATTAGTGGGACAGGTCAACGAGGGATGAACACTGAAGCTTTCTTT.

This chain uses TRBV18 with TRBJ2-2; weak D call: TRBD1 (5 bases). The CDR3 spans 16 residues. The germline V gene has CDR1 KGHSH and CDR2 LQKENI. The V end was cut by 3 bases, the J end by 4 bases, with 15 bases between. This chain's CDR3 is CASSPTTADSTGELFF. In DNA form, the CDR3 reads TGTGCCAGCTCACCGACGACAGCTGATTCCACCGGGGAGCTGTTTTTT.

This chain uses TRBV11-1 with TRBJ1-1; the match to TRBD1 covers 7 bases. The trim removed 3 bases at V and 1 base at J, leaving 8 bases unmatched. Germline V CDR1 and CDR2: SGHAT, FQDESV (reference sequence). This CDR3 region has 16 residues. CDR3 region: CASSFGQAGRNTEAFF. The CDR3 DNA reads TGTGCCAGCAGCTTCGGACAGGCTGGGAGGAACACTGAAGCTTTCTTT.

This clone was seen only once. This rearrangement joins TRBV19 to TRBJ1-5; 7 nucleotides agree with TRBD1. After removal of 6 bases from V and 0 bases from J, the junction contained 11 bases not matched to a gene. CDR3 length: 17 residues. Germline loops: CDR1 LNHDA, CDR2 SQIVND (reference sequence). CDR3 amino acids: CASSRDSALYSNQPQHF. CDR3 in DNA: TGTGCCAGTAGCCGGGACAGCGCACTCTATAGCAATCAGCCCCAGCATTTT. The full variable domain, rest sourced from reference TRBV19 and TRBJ1-5, is DGGITQSPKYLFRKEGQNVTLSCEQNLNHDAMYWYRQDPGQGLRLIYYSQIVNDFQKGDIAEGYSVSREKKESFPLTVTSAQKNPTAFYLCASSRDSALYSNQPQHFGDGTRLSIL.

V usage is TRBV5-5 and J usage is TRBJ1-4, with TRBD1 matching 9 bases. The CDR3 covers 15 residues. The germline V gene has CDR1 SGHKS and CDR2 YYEKEE (reference sequence). With V trimmed by 3 bases and J by 8 bases, 8 bases remained unmatched. In DNA form, the CDR3 reads TGTGCCAGCAGCTGGGCCGGGACAGGGTTCGAAAAACTGTTTTTT. As protein: CASSWAGTGFEKLFF.

Within the sample, this clone is medium-sized. This chain uses TRBV10-3 with TRBJ1-6, with TRBD1 identical over 7 bases. The V gene's germline CDR1 is ENHRY and CDR2 SYGVKD. V lost 6 bases and J lost 5; bases outside the gene matches: 4. The CDR3 consists of 14 residues. This CDR3 reads CAIRAGTDNSPLHF. For the CDR3, the DNA is TGTGCCATCAGGGCCGGGACAGATAATTCACCCCTCCACTTT.